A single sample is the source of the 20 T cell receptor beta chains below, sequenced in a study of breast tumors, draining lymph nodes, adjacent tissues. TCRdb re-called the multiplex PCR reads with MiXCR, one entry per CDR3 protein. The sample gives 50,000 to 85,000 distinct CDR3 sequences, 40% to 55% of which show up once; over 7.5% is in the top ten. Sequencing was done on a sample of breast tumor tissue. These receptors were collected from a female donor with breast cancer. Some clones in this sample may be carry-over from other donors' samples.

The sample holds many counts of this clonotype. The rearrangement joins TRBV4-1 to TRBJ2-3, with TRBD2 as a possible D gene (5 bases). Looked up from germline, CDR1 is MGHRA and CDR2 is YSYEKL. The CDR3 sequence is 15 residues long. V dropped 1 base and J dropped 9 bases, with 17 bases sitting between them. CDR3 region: CASSQVLRREYTQYF. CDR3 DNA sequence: TGCGCCAGCAGCCAAGTACTGCGCCGGGAATACACGCAGTATTTT.

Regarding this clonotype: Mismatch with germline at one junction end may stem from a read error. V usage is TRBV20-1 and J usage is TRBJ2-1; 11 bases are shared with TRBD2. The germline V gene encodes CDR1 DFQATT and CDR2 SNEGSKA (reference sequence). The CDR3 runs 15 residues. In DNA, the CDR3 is TGCAGTGCTAGGCACCTAGCGGGGGGCCGGGCTGAGCAGCTCTTC. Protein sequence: CSARHLAGGRAEQLF.

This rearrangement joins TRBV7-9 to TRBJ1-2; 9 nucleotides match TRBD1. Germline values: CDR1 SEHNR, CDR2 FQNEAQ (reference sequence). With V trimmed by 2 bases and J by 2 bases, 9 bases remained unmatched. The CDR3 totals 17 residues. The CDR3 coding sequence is TGTGCCAGCAGCTTACCGAAAGGGACAGGGCCCAACTATGGCTACACCTTC. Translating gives CASSLPKGTGPNYGYTF.

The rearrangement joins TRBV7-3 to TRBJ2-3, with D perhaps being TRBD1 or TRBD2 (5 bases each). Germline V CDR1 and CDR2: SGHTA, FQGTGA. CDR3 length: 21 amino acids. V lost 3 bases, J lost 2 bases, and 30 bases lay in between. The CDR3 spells CASSLGPNNLLGWNDTDTQYF. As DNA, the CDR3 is TGTGCCAGCAGCTTGGGACCCAACAACTTACTGGGTTGGAATGACACAGATACGCAGTATTTT.

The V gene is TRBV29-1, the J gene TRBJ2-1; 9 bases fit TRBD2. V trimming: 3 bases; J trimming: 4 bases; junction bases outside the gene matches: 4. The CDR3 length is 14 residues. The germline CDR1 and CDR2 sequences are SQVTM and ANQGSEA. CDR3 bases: TGCAGCGTTGATCTTAGCGGGGGATACAATGAGCAGTTCTTC. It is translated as CSVDLSGGYNEQFF.

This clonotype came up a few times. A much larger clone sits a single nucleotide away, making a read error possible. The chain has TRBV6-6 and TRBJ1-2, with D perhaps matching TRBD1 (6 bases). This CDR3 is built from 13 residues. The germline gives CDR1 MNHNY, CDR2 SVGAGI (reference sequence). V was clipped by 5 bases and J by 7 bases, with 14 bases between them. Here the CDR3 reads CASSQGGQIGYTF. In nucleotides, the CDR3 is TGTGCCAGCAGTCAAGGGGGTCAGATTGGCTACACCTTC.

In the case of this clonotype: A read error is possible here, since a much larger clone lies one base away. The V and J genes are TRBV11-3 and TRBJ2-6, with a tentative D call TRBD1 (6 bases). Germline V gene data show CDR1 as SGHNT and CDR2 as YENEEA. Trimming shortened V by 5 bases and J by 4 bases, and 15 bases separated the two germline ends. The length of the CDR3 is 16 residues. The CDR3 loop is CASSRRTVSGANVLTF. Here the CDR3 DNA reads TGTGCCAGCAGCCGGCGGACAGTTTCGGGGGCCAACGTCCTGACTTTC.

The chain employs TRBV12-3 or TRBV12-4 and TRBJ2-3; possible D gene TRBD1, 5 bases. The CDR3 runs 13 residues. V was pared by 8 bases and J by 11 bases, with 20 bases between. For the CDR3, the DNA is TGTGCCAGCCGGCAGGGCCCGAACAATGAGCAGTATTTT. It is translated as CASRQGPNNEQYF.

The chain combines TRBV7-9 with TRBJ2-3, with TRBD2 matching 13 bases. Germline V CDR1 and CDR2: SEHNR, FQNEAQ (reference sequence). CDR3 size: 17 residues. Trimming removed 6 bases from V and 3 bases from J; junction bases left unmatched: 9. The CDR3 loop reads CASSFPLLAGGTDTQYF. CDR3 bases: TGTGCCAGCAGTTTCCCCCTACTAGCGGGGGGGACAGATACGCAGTATTTT.

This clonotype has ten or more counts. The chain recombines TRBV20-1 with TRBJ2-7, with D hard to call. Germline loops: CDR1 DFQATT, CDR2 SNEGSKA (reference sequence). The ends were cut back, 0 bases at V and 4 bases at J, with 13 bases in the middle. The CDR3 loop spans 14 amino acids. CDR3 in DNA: TGCAGTGCTAGAGAAGCGAAGCGCGCTTACGAGCAGTACTTC. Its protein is CSAREAKRAYEQYF.

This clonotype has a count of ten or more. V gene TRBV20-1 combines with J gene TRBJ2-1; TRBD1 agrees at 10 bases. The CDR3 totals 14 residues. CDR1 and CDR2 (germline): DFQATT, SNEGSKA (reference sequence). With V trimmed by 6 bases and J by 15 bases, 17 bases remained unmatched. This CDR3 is CSAGNRDRGFRGFF. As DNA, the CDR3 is TGCAGTGCCGGGAACCGGGACAGGGGATTCAGGGGGTTCTTC.

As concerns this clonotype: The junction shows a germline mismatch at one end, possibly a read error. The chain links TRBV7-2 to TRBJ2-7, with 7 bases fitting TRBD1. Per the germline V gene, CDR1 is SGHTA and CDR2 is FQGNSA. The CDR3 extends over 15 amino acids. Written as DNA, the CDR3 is TGTGCCAGCAGCTTAGGTGGACAGGAGCGCCACGAACAGTCCTTC. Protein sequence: CASSLGGQERHEQSF.

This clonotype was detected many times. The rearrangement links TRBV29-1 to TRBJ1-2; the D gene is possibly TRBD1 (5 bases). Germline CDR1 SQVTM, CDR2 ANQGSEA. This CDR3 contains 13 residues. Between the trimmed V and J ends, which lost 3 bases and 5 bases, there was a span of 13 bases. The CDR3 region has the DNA TGCAGCGTTGAGGGGACCGACCTGTATGGCTACACCTTC. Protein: CSVEGTDLYGYTF.

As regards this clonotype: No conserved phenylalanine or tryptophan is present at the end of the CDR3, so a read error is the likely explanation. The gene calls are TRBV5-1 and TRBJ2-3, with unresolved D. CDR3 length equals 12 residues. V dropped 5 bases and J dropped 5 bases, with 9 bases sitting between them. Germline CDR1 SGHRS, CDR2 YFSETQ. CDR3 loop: CASSSQGDTQYL. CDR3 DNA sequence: TGCGCCAGCAGTTCTCAAGGAGATACGCAGTATCTT.

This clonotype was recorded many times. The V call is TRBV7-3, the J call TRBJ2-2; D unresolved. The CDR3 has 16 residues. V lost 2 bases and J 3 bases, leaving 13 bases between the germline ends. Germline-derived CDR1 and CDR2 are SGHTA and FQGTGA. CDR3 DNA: TGTGCCAGCAGCTTAGGGCCCAGAGTGGACACCGGGGAGCTGTTTTTT. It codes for CASSLGPRVDTGELFF.

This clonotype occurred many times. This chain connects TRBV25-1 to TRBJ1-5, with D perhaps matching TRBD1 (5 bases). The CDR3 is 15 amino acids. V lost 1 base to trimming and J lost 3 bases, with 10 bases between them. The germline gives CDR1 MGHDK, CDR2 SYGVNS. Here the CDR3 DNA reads TGTGCCAGCAGTGAATGGGAACAGGACAATCAGCCCCAGCATTTT. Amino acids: CASSEWEQDNQPQHF.

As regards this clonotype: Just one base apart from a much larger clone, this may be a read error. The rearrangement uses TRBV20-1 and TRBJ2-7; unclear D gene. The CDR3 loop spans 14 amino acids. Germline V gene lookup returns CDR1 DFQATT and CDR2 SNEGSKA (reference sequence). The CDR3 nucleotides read TGCAGTGCTAGAACATCGCTCGGATCCTCCGAGCAGTACTTC. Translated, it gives CSARTSLGSSEQYF.

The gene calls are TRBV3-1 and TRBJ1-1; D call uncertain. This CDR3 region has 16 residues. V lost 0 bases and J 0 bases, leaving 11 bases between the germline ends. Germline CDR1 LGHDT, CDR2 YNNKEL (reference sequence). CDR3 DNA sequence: TGTGCCAGCAGCCAAGATAGAGCGGCCTTGAACACTGAAGCTTTCTTT. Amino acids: CASSQDRAALNTEAFF.

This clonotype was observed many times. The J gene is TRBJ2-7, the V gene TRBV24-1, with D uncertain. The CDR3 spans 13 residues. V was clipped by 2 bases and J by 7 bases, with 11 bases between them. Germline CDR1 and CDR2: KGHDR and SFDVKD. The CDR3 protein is CATSDSRRAEQYF. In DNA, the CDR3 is TGTGCCACCAGTGATTCCAGACGGGCGGAGCAGTACTTC.

CDR3 sequence: CASSAPGTNLYEQFF. CDR3 in DNA: TGTGCCAGCAGTGCCCCCGGGACCAATTTGTATGAGCAGTTCTTC. The rearrangement uses TRBV6-2 or TRBV6-3 and TRBJ2-1; D possibly matches TRBD1 or TRBD2 (5 bases each). Germline CDR1 is MNHEY and CDR2 is SVGEGT. The V gene lost 5 bases and the J gene lost 8 bases, with 19 bases spanning the gap. The CDR3 is 15 residues long.